These T cell receptor beta chains were read from a single sample in a study of CD8 T cells in ankylosing spondylitis. TCRdb reprocessed the 5' RACE reads with MiXCR, giving one entry per CDR3 protein. The data contain fewer than 400,000 distinct CDR3 sequences, about a fifth of them seen just once; the ten biggest clones take up about a sixth. Source material: blood, either unsorted or a sorted T cell fraction (not recorded which). All receptors come from a male donor with ankylosing spondylitis. CDR3s include the opening cysteine and the closing phenylalanine or tryptophan. D genes are given only for firm matches. Not all rows give a size; the values are once, few, many and, for expanded clones, a class.

j_call d_call v_call clone_size cdr3_aa cdr3_nt
TRBJ1-1 . TRBV12-3/TRBV12-4 . CASRGGGAMGAEAFF TGTGCCAGCAGGGGGGGTGGGGCGATGGGCGCTGAAGCTTTCTTT
TRBJ1-3 TRBD1 TRBV7-9 few CASSSDRGLGNTIYF TGTGCCAGCAGCTCCGACAGGGGGCTTGGAAACACCATATATTTT
TRBJ2-2 . TRBV24-1 once CATSPGLGYTGELFF TGTGCCACCAGTCCAGGGTTGGGGTACACCGGGGAGCTGTTTTTT
TRBJ1-1 . TRBV5-1 few CASSPQGPNTEAFF TGCGCCAGCAGCCCTCAGGGGCCGAACACTGAAGCTTTCTTT
TRBJ2-6 . TRBV28 . CASSPEVGFSGANVLTF TGTGCCAGCAGCCCCGAGGTAGGGTTCTCTGGGGCCAACGTCCTGACTTTC
TRBJ1-1 TRBD1 TRBV25-1 few CASSAYRGWNTEAFF TGTGCCAGCAGTGCCTACAGGGGATGGAACACTGAAGCTTTCTTT
TRBJ1-6 . TRBV3-1 few CASSPRQDNSPLHF TGTGCCAGCAGCCCTCGACAGGATAATTCACCCCTCCACTTT
TRBJ1-4 . TRBV2 . CASSGRDRVGKLFF TGTGCCAGCAGTGGCCGGGACCGAGTGGGAAAACTGTTTTTT
TRBJ2-5 TRBD2 TRBV7-2 few CASSLTSGMKTQYF TGTGCCAGCAGCTTGACTAGCGGGATGAAGACCCAGTACTTC
TRBJ1-6 . TRBV12-3/TRBV12-4 many CASSLNSPLHF TGTGCCAGCAGTTTGAATTCACCCCTCCACTTT
TRBJ2-1 . TRBV29-1 few CSVEDLGNEQFF TGCAGCGTTGAAGATTTGGGGAATGAGCAGTTCTTC
TRBJ1-5 . TRBV28 . CASSLKGRLNQPQHF TGTGCCAGCAGTTTAAAAGGCCGGTTAAATCAGCCCCAGCATTTT
TRBJ2-3 . TRBV12-3/TRBV12-4 many CASEQRGTDTQYF TGTGCCAGCGAACAGAGAGGTACAGATACGCAGTATTTT
TRBJ1-6 . TRBV7-6 few CASSLVGNSPLHF TGTGCCAGCAGCTTAGTGGGGAATTCACCCCTCCACTTT
TRBJ1-1 . TRBV19 . CASSILQGTEAFF TGTGCCAGTAGTATCCTACAGGGAACTGAAGCTTTCTTT
TRBJ2-7 TRBD2 TRBV11-1 few CASSFGGREDGYEQYF TGTGCCAGCAGCTTTGGCGGGAGGGAGGACGGCTACGAGCAGTACTTC
TRBJ1-2 . TRBV2 . CASSEEQGDYGYTF TGTGCCAGCAGCGAAGAACAGGGAGACTATGGCTACACCTTC
TRBJ1-1 TRBD1 TRBV18 . CASSRDSFEAFF TGTGCCAGCTCCCGGGACAGTTTTGAAGCTTTCTTT
TRBJ1-5 . TRBV24-1 few CATSDSRNEPQHF TGTGCCACCAGTGATTCCCGAAACGAGCCCCAGCATTTT
TRBJ2-2 TRBD2 TRBV11-3 few CASSLRLAGGGGELFF TGTGCCAGCAGCTTACGACTAGCGGGAGGTGGCGGGGAGCTGTTTTTT
TRBJ2-3 . TRBV29-1 medium-sized CSVLDGADTQYF TGCAGCGTTTTGGACGGAGCAGATACGCAGTATTTT
TRBJ2-1 TRBD1 TRBV20-1 once CSQGQGALNEQFF TGCAGTCAAGGGCAGGGGGCTCTAAATGAGCAGTTCTTC
TRBJ2-7 . TRBV4-1 . CASSQSTLYEQYF TGCGCCAGCAGCCAATCGACCCTTTACGAGCAGTACTTC
TRBJ2-6 . TRBV12-3/TRBV12-4 . CASSQGWGGANVLTF TGTGCCAGCAGTCAGGGCTGGGGGGGGGCCAACGTCCTGACTTTC
TRBJ2-1 . TRBV2 . CASSGFRLPYNEQFF TGTGCCAGCAGTGGATTTCGACTTCCCTACAATGAGCAGTTCTTC
TRBJ2-3 . TRBV4-2 . CASSRSGRAGTDTQYF TGTGCCAGCAGCCGGTCGGGTAGGGCCGGCACAGATACGCAGTATTTT
TRBJ2-1 TRBD2 TRBV28 many CASSFPLSGIKYNEQFF TGTGCCAGCAGTTTTCCTCTTAGCGGGATTAAATACAATGAGCAGTTCTTC
TRBJ2-1 TRBD2 TRBV6-5 . CASSSLVVAGGNNEQFF TGTGCCAGCAGTTCCCTAGTAGTAGCGGGAGGGAACAATGAGCAGTTCTTC